This T cell receptor (beta chain) was captured by sequencing in a study of OX40 agonist ivuxolimab in advanced cancers. About the study as a whole: Ivuxolimab, which targeted the costimulatory receptor OX40 (CD134), was an agonistic, fully human IgG2 monoclonal antibody. Partial responses were achieved by three dose-escalation patients, of whom one had hepatocellular carcinoma and two had cutaneous melanoma. Patients were allowed to have had prior anti-PD-1, anti-PD-L1 or anti-CTLA-4 therapy, and approximately 40% of the dose-escalation patients had been treated with checkpoint inhibitors. Intravenous ivuxolimab was administered to patients every 2 weeks at six dose levels: 0.01, 0.1, 0.3, 1.5, 3 and 10 mg/kg. The monotherapy dose-escalation portion (N ≈ 50 patients) of the phase I ivuxolimab trial is reported in the paper. Peripheral TCRbeta sequencing aimed to test whether ivuxolimab altered TCR sequence diversity and caused clonal T-cell expansion. Of the approximately 50 dose-escalation patients, hepatocellular carcinoma was present in some 19, melanoma in around 15, renal cell carcinoma in 9 and head and neck cancer in 9. In the dose-escalation cohort, around four fifths of patients were male, and the mean age was 60 years with a range of about 20 to 79.

The trial excluded patients who had a history of autoimmune disease or were on systemic immunosuppression. In every dose cohort, peripheral blood was drawn for TCR sequencing at baseline, cycle 4 day 1, and cycle 7 day 1. The samples were taken from a phase I, first-in-human, multicenter, open-label dose-escalation trial of ivuxolimab. Adults with locally advanced or metastatic head and neck squamous cell, hepatocellular, melanoma or renal cell carcinoma were enrolled in the trial. Before TCR sequencing, CD4+ T cells and CD8+ T cells from peripheral blood were sorted into separate populations. To sequence the TCRbeta CDR3 region, genomic DNA was isolated from the sorted cells. The immunoSEQ Assay was used for sequencing of TCRbeta CDR3 regions. Not all clones reach the TCRdb copy of this immuneACCESS table, which keeps in-frame sequences only. Checked studies attribute under half of the gap to unresolved V genes and leave the rest unexplained. The sample table records 30,000 to 35,000 clones; 80% to 85% of these occur just once. Clones ranked in the top ten supply approximately 2.4% of the sample.

Results and caveats for the whole study, not just this receptor: In the 0.1-3.0 mg/kg groups, partial responders were among the patients with the lowest normalized peripheral clonal expansion, particularly in CD8+ T cells. After ivuxolimab, expanded clones were on average more numerous among CD8+ T cells than among CD4+ T cells. Low levels of normalized T-cell clonal expansion were also shown by some nonresponding patients. At doses from 0.1 to 3.0 mg/kg, clonal expansion was seen in both CD4+ and CD8+ blood T cells between baseline and week 6. Which antigens the clonally expanded peripheral T cells were specific for was not determined.

Of note for this clone: The clone's antigen remains unknown. Base qualities are not provided; no much larger clone lies one nucleotide away.

The CDR3, cysteine through phenylalanine, is 15 amino acids long. Only the CDR3 part of the read is kept: 45 bases, read in frame from the first base. V is shortened by 0 bases, J by 1 base, and the region joining them spans 9 bases. CDR1 is given as KGHSH and CDR2 as LQKENI, both from the germline V gene. This clonotype was obtained from an adult with an advanced solid tumor such as melanoma, head and neck, liver or kidney cancer. Sample: CD4+ or CD8+ T cells sorted from blood, taken in a trial of the OX40 agonist ivuxolimab. The chain uses TRBV18 and TRBJ1-1; the D gene is perhaps TRBD1, from 5 matching bases. The CDR3 corresponds to CASSPPGTRNTEAFF. The bases are TGTGCCAGCTCACCACCCGGGACGAGGAACACTGAAGCTTTCTTT.